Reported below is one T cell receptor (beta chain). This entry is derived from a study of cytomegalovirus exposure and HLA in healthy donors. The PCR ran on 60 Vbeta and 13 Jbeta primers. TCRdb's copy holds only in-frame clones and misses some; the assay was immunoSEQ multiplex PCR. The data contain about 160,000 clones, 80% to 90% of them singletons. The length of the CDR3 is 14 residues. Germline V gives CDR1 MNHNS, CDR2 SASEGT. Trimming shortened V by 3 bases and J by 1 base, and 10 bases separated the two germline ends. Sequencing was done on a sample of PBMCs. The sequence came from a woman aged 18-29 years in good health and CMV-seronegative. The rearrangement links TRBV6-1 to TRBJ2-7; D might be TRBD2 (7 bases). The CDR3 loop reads CASSERGGSYEQYF. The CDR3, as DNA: TGTGCCAGCAGTGAGAGGGGGGGGTCCTACGAGCAGTACTTC.